This TCR beta chain derives from a study of CD8+ T cells in alopecia areata. Study-wide background: Twice a day, 5 to 10 mg of oral tofacitinib was administered to treated patients. Findings of the study overall: Whereas mice showed it more clearly, TCR sharing across patients was murkier, possibly because of HLA.

Obtained from alopecia areata patients were lesional scalp punch biopsies along with peripheral blood. The CDR3 contains 13 residues. The junction had 2 bases not matched to a gene; V was cut back by 3 bases and J by 4 bases. Germline CDR1 KGHSH, CDR2 LQKENI. Sequencing used cDNA as its template, made by extracting RNA and reverse transcribing it. Method: immunoSEQ multiplex PCR; TCRdb's copy keeps in-frame clones and lacks some. The table lists about 180,000 clones, roughly 60% of them singletons, with around 1.8% in the top ten. This clone was recorded at least ten times. Its target is unknown. V gene TRBV18 combines with J gene TRBJ2-7, with 8 positions matching TRBD2. The input for sequencing was CD4+ T cells sorted from blood, taken at week 0. This TCR derives from a human donor with alopecia areata. CDR3 protein: CASSPAGGYEQYF. DNA of the CDR3: TGTGCCAGCTCACCCGCGGGAGGTTACGAGCAGTACTTC.